This TCR beta chain was captured in a study of blood T cell repertoires in COVID-19. Whole-study context: The study drew acute and convalescent COVID-19 samples from the United States, Italy and Spain. PBMCs, B-cell-depleted T cells, or T cells provided the cDNA or gDNA that made up the material.

Germline lookup yields CDR1 MNHEY and CDR2 SVGAGI. CDR3 length equals 12 residues. Trimming cost V 11 bases and J 6 bases, with 16 bases left between them. Authors' methods: Reference gene primer amplification gave estimated nucleated cell counts. The protocol was immunoSEQ multiplex PCR, while the TCRdb copy is restricted to in-frame clones and leaves out a portion. V, J and clone size were drawn from that table, and D and trimming were deduced from the DNA. Among 200,000 to 250,000 clones listed, roughly four fifths were seen once. Participants, about 18 to 90 years old, spanned 25 or so US areas. The J gene is TRBJ1-2, the V gene TRBV6-5, with D unresolved. The TCR comes from a woman aged 50 to 60 who had been exposed to COVID-19. Specimen: PBMCs or T cells enriched from blood (not recorded which). DNA of the CDR3: TGTGCCGCGGGTCGGCTTGAGGATGGCTACACCTTC. This gives the protein CAAGRLEDGYTF.